This TCR beta chain was sequenced during a study of blood T cell repertoires in COVID-19. Study at large: The United States, Italy and Spain supplied acute and convalescent COVID-19 samples. T cells, B-cell-depleted T cells, or PBMCs supplied cDNA or gDNA.

The CDR3 length is 18 residues. Germline V lookup: CDR1 SGHKS, CDR2 YYEKEE (reference sequence). With V trimmed by 2 bases and J by 5 bases, 10 bases remained unmatched. This clone was seen once. As processed by the authors: It was from reference gene primer amplification that nucleated cell counts were estimated. Sequencing was performed with immunoSEQ multiplex PCR; in TCRdb, only in-frame clones are kept and a portion is missing. V and J calls and clone size are as listed in that table; D and trimming were resolved from the DNA. The repertoire consists of more than 200,000 clones, with less than 90% occurring once and the leading ten covering roughly 0.69%.

The source is a man aged 35 to 55 with acute or convalescent COVID-19. The chain recombines TRBV5-5 with TRBJ2-5; 15 bases fit TRBD2. The sequenced sample was peripheral blood. CDR3 nucleotide sequence: TGTGCCAGCAGCTTACCTCCGGGACTAGCGGGAGGAGTGGAGACCCAGTACTTC. Translating gives CASSLPPGLAGGVETQYF.